This T cell receptor beta chain was observed in a study of blood T cell repertoires in COVID-19 (dated by TCRdb to 2018 to 2021). In the study overall: Samples covering the acute and convalescent phases of COVID-19 were provided by collaborators in the United States, Italy and Spain. Samples were obtained from the ongoing ImmuneRACE study (first 160 participants) and from about 1,300 subjects provided by 6 global collaborators. The repertoires were released in a freely available public database intended as a resource for research on the immune response to SARS-CoV-2. Subjects who had been exposed to COVID-19, were actively infected with it, or had recovered from it provided the deeply sampled blood TCRbeta repertoires that made up the dataset. Sample metadata almost always included a de-identified subject ID, COVID-19 status, age in years and sex. Where available, HLA class I and class II types were obtained from metadata supplied by the sample provider rather than from assay-based typing. The prospective study material was composed of cDNA or gDNA derived from T cells, B-cell-depleted T cells, or PBMCs.

Looking up the germline V gene yields CDR1 SGHTA and CDR2 FQGTGA. V loses 2 bases of germline sequence and J loses 0 bases, and the interval between the two ends is 7 bases. CDR3 length: 15 amino acids, cysteine to phenylalanine. Kept here is only the CDR3 DNA, which spans 45 bases and is read in frame from base 1. What the study reported, not specific to this receptor: Clinical and demographic metadata were provided uncurated, with the amount varying by source and participant.

The immunoSEQ Assay, a bias-controlled multiplex PCR, was used to amplify TCRbeta CDR3 regions from genomic DNA. From the authors' description of their analysis: The number of nucleated cells in each sample was estimated by amplification of reference gene primers within the assay. To quantify the absolute abundance of each unique TCRbeta CDR3 rearrangement, sequence reads were collapsed and filtered. For each sample, productive Simpson clonality was calculated as the square root of Simpson's diversity index across productive rearrangements. TCRdb holds this immuneACCESS table with in-frame rearrangements only. Some clones are missing; in checked studies, unresolved V genes explain under half, and the rest has no known cause. For V, J and clone size, that table is used; D and trimming come from the DNA. Present in this sample are about 75,000 clones, roughly 82% of which were seen just once. Approximately 20% of the sample goes to the ten largest clones.

Whole blood was collected in K2EDTA tubes by collaborating institutions according to the institutions' own protocols. Collaborator samples were shipped for TCRbeta analysis as frozen whole blood, isolated PBMCs, or DNA extracted from either sample type. In the case of this clone: Its antigen target is currently unknown. No base qualities exist here, and no much larger clone lies one base off it.

This TCR was sampled from a woman aged 45-65 years with acute or convalescent COVID-19. The chain is made from TRBV7-3 and TRBJ2-2; tentative D gene TRBD2, with 5 bases matching. The specimen sequenced was peripheral blood. The sequenced DNA is TGTGCCAGCAGCTTAGCGGGTGCGAACACCGGGGAGCTGTTTTTT. It codes for CASSLAGANTGELFF. Outside the CDR3, residues come from the reference TRBV7-3 and TRBJ2-2 proteins, so the full variable domain is: GAGVSQTPSNKVTEKGKYVELRCDPISGHTALYWYRQSLGQGPEFLIYFQGTGAADDSGLPNDRFFAVRPEGSVSTLKIQRTERGDSAVYLCASSLAGANTGELFFGEGSRLTVL.